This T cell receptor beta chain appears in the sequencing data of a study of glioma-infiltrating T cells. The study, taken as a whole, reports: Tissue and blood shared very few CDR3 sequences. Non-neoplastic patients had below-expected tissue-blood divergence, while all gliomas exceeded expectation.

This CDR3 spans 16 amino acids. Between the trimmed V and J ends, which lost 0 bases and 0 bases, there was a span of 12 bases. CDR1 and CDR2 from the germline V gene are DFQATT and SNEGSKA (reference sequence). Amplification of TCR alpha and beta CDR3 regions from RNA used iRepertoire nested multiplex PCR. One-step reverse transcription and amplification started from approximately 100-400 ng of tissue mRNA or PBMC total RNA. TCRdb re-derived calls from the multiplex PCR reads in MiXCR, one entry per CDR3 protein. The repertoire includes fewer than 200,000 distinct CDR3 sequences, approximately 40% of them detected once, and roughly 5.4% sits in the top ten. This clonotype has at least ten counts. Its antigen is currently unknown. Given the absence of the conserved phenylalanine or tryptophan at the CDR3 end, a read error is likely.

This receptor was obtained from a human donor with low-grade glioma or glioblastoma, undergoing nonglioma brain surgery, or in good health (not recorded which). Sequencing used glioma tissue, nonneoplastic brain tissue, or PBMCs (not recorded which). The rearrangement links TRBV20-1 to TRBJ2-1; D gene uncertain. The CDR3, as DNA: TGCAGTGCTAGAGATAACAGTCCGAGCTCCTACAATGAGCAGTTCCTC. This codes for CSARDNSPSSYNEQFL.